Here is one T cell receptor (beta chain) with its context. The antigen is undetermined. Measured with immunoSEQ multiplex PCR; TCRdb has only the in-frame clones, and not every one. The top ten hold around half of the sample, which has 40,000 to 55,000 clones, approximately 83% seen once. The CDR3 sequence is 13 residues long. V dropped 3 bases and J dropped 5 bases, with 10 bases sitting between them. Germline values: CDR1 KGHSH, CDR2 LQKENI. This specimen belongs to a study of Ad26.COV2.S vaccination and SARS-CoV-2 variants. General observations from the study: Higher spike-specific TCR breadth was found in vaccine recipients than in placebo recipients. People who got the vaccine or the placebo had similar non-spike TCR breadth. Substantial breadth was reportedly displayed by spike-specific CD8+ and CD4+ T cell responses after vaccination.

The material sequenced was peripheral blood, taken after recovery from COVID-19. The TCR comes from a human donor who had recovered from COVID-19. The chain employs TRBV18 and TRBJ1-1; D gene ambiguous. DNA of the CDR3: TGTGCCAGCTCACCCCCTGAAGGAACTGAAGCTTTCTTT. Amino acids: CASSPPEGTEAFF. Full variable domain (outside the CDR3, taken from reference TRBV18 and TRBJ1-1): NAGVMQNPRHLVRRRGQEARLRCSPMKGHSHVYWYRQLPEEGLKFMVYLQKENIIDESGMPKERFSAEFPKEGPSILRIQQVVRGDSAAYFCASSPPEGTEAFFGQGTRLTVV.